This T cell receptor (beta chain) was captured in a study of PD-1 blockade in classical Hodgkin lymphoma. The CDR3 extends over 15 amino acids. CDR1 and CDR2 (germline): ENHRY, SYGVKD. The ends lost 7 bases at V and 5 bases at J; junction bases unmatched: 10. Relapses following autologous stem cell transplantation were seen in all patients, with brentuximab vedotin exposure varying. Here immunoSEQ multiplex PCR was the method, and the copy in TCRdb shows in-frame clones only, minus some. The table shows under 7,000 clones, with approximately 80% occurring only once. The source was peripheral blood mononuclear cells (PBMCs), collected at baseline. The clonotype comes from a human donor with classical Hodgkin lymphoma. The V and J genes are TRBV10-3 and TRBJ1-2; 10 bases map to TRBD1. CDR3 nucleotide sequence: TGTGCCATCACGGGAGGGGACAGGGGATTTTATGGCTACACCTTC. Translated, it gives CAITGGDRGFYGYTF.